This T cell receptor beta chain was sequenced during a study of T cells in women clearing cervical HPV infection. About the study: Control women cleared a single incident HPV16 infection within 12 months. Controls gave blood once infection was undetectable; cases at lesion identification.

MY09/MY11 PCR detected cervical HPV DNA; dot-blot assigned genotypes. Whole-study findings and limits: CIN3+ cases had significantly higher TCR repertoire richness than controls, but evenness did not differ.

Germline CDR1 and CDR2: MNHEY and SVGEGT. The CDR3 consists of 13 residues. The V end was cut by 4 bases, the J end by 4 bases, with 10 bases between. Of note for this clone: Antigen unknown. The CDR3 extends 3 residues past the end of the read, so its final part is completed from the germline J gene.

Generated by immunoSEQ multiplex PCR, the TCRdb table keeps only in-frame clones and is missing some. This sample's table has fewer than 30,000 clones. This chain links TRBV6-2 or TRBV6-3 with TRBJ1-2; D may be TRBD1 (5 bases). The sample was blood buffy coat. This clonotype was obtained from a woman aged 18-70 years with a cervical HPV16 infection that either progressed to CIN3+ or cleared (not recorded which). CDR3 in amino acids: CASSLMRGYGYTF. Incomplete CDR3 DNA: TGTGCCAGCAGTTTAATGAGGGGCTATGGC.